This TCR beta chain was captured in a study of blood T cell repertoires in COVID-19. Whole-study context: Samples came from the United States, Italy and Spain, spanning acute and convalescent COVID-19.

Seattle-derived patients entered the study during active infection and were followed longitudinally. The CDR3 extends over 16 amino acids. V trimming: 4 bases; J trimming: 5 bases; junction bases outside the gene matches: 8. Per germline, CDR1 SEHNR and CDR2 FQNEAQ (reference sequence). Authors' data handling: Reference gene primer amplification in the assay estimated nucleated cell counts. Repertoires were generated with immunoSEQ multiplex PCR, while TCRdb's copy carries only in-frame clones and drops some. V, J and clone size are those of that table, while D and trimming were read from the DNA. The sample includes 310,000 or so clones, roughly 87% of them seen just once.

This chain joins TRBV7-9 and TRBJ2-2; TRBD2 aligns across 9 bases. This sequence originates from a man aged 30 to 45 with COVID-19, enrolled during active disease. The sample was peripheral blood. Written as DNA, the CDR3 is TGTGCCAGCAGCTCAGGGCCTAGCGGGGAGACCGGGGAGCTGTTTTTT. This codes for CASSSGPSGETGELFF. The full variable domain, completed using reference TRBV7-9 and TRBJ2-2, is DTGVSQNPRHKITKRGQNVTFRCDPISEHNRLYWYRQTLGQGPEFLTYFQNEAQLEKSRLLSDRFSAERPKGSFSTLEIQRTEQGDSAMYLCASSSGPSGETGELFFGEGSRLTVL.